The present TCR beta chain was sequenced within a study of CD8 T cells in ankylosing spondylitis. Each CDR3 protein gets one entry after TCRdb re-called the 5' RACE reads with MiXCR. The sample shows under 250,000 distinct CDR3 sequences, approximately 24% of them seen only once. As concerns this clonotype: The antigen remains undetermined.

The V end lost 8 bases, the J end lost 6 bases, and 13 bases lay between the germline ends. Germline CDR1 reads KGHDR; CDR2 reads SFDVKD. The CDR3 spans 13 residues. Study findings and constraints: What seemed typical of ankylosing spondylitis blood was a TCR beta motif built from about eight highly homologous variants.

The source of this sequence is a male donor with ankylosing spondylitis or in good health (not recorded which). V usage is TRBV24-1 and J usage is TRBJ1-5; D gene unclear. The material sequenced was blood, either unsorted or a sorted T cell fraction (not recorded which). The CDR3: CATIGPRRQPQHF. The CDR3 DNA reads as TGTGCCACCATTGGACCTAGGCGTCAGCCCCAGCATTTT.